Listed here are 15 T cell receptor beta chains from one sample, sequenced in a study of T cells in Graves' hyperthyroidism and ophthalmopathy (dated by TCRdb to between 2018 and 2021). Preparation of the library involved multiplex PCR. This sample was sequenced with an Illumina HiSeq 2000. The TCR beta CDR3 regions were amplified from RNA transcripts. The first round of RT-PCR for the TCR CDR3 was performed with the HTBI primer set and the Qiagen OneStep RT-PCR kit. TCRdb took the public reads, trimmed them with fastp at Q25, ran MiXCR for clone calling and kept in-frame beta chains. Entries are consolidated by CDR3 protein sequence, retaining the most common genes and DNA. The sample data list hundreds of thousands of distinct CDR3 sequences, and approximately 42% of these were observed just once. Under 8% of the sample is held by the ten biggest clonotypes. The sample consisted of peripheral blood or thyroid tissue (not recorded which). The receptor set was obtained from an adult man with Graves' disease, either hyperthyroidism or ophthalmopathy (not recorded which).

The genes are TRBV5-6 and TRBJ1-2, with TRBD1 matching over 9 bases. V lost 0 bases to trimming and J lost 5 bases; unmatched junction nucleotides: 5. Germline CDR1 reads SGHDT; CDR2 reads YYEEEE. There are 15 residues in the CDR3. Written as DNA, the CDR3 is TGTGCCAGCAGCTTGGTCGACAGGGGGTTTTATGGCTACACCTTC. This encodes CASSLVDRGFYGYTF.

The rearrangement links TRBV20-1 to TRBJ2-7; D possibly corresponds to TRBD2 (6 bases). Trimming left V 4 bases short and J 2 bases short, with 9 bases between. Germline V gene lookup returns CDR1 DFQATT and CDR2 SNEGSKA (reference sequence). This CDR3 is built from 12 residues. DNA for the CDR3: TGCAGTGCTACGACGGGAGCCTACGAGCAGTACTTC. It is translated as CSATTGAYEQYF.

This clonotype was seen a handful of times. This chain links TRBV29-1 with TRBJ2-5; TRBD2 might be the D (5 bases). V was shortened by 2 bases and J by 1 base, with 14 bases between the two germline ends. CDR1 is SQVTM and CDR2 is ANQGSEA in the germline V gene. The CDR3 spans 15 residues. The CDR3 loop reads CSVEKEEYPQETQYF. In DNA form, the CDR3 reads TGCAGCGTTGAAAAGGAGGAGTACCCCCAAGAGACCCAGTACTTC.

As for this clonotype: A single base separates this from a much larger clone, so it may be a read error. V is TRBV5-1 and J is TRBJ1-3, with D uncertain. Trimming pared 0 bases from V and 2 bases from J, leaving 6 bases between. The CDR3 loop spans 14 amino acids. CDR1 is SGHRS and CDR2 is YFSETQ in the germline V gene. CDR3 sequence reads: CASSLGPAGNTIYF. CDR3 nucleotide sequence: TGCGCCAGCAGCTTGGGACCGGCTGGAAACACCATATATTTT.

V and J are TRBV6-1 and TRBJ1-2; D not certain. Germline V CDR1 and CDR2: MNHNS, SASEGT. The ends were cut back, 2 bases at V and 5 bases at J, with 21 bases in the middle. This CDR3 has 17 amino acids. CDR3 nucleotides: TGTGCCAGCAGTGAAAAGAGATTCGAGGTTTCCACTTATGGCTACACCTTC. Protein sequence: CASSEKRFEVSTYGYTF.

The chain uses TRBV29-1 and TRBJ1-4; a weak D match, TRBD1 (6 bases). Deletions cut 4 bases from V and 7 bases from J, with 16 bases between. This CDR3 has 14 residues. From germline, CDR1 is SQVTM and CDR2 ANQGSEA. CDR3 region: CSVARGGLGEKLFF. Written as DNA, the CDR3 is TGCAGCGTTGCCAGGGGCGGATTAGGTGAAAAACTGTTTTTT.

V usage is TRBV2 and J usage is TRBJ2-5, with 9 nucleotides matching TRBD1. The CDR3 consists of 18 residues. The ends lost 6 bases at V and 4 bases at J; junction bases unmatched: 18. Looked up from germline, CDR1 is SNHLY and CDR2 is FYNNEI. CDR3 protein: CASSIRALKGQGRETQYF. In DNA form, the CDR3 reads TGTGCCAGCAGCATCAGGGCGCTGAAGGGACAGGGTAGAGAGACCCAGTACTTC.

This clonotype was observed many times. This chain connects TRBV29-1 to TRBJ2-2, with TRBD1 as a possible D gene (5 bases). The CDR3 runs to 13 residues. Germline CDR1 reads SQVTM; CDR2 reads ANQGSEA. V lost 6 bases and J 0 bases, leaving 8 bases between the germline ends. CDR3 in DNA: TGCAGCGTACAGGTTTCGAACACCGGGGAGCTGTTTTTT. It encodes CSVQVSNTGELFF.

The V and J genes are TRBV11-1 and TRBJ2-5, with a weak D call TRBD1 (6 bases). The CDR3 is 12 amino acids. In germline, CDR1 is SGHAT, CDR2 FQDESV (reference sequence). CDR3 residues: CASMVQGETQYF. The CDR3 region has the DNA TGTGCTAGTATGGTACAGGGAGAGACCCAGTACTTC.

The count of this clonotype is one. With a much larger clone just one base away, this may be a read error. Without the conserved terminal phenylalanine or tryptophan, this CDR3 likely stems from a read error. The chain uses TRBV7-2 and TRBJ1-1; D uncertain. Germline lookup yields CDR1 SGHTA and CDR2 FQGNSA. The ends were cut back, 3 bases at V and 1 base at J, with 12 bases in the middle. The CDR3 length is 15 residues. The CDR3 here is CASSFSLWRNTEAFS. In DNA form, the CDR3 reads TGTGCCAGCAGCTTTAGTTTATGGCGGAACACTGAAGCTTTCTCT.

The chain links TRBV10-3 to TRBJ1-6; D is ambiguous. CDR1 and CDR2 from the germline V gene are ENHRY and SYGVKD. This CDR3 region has 13 residues. Trimming removed 4 bases from V and 7 bases from J, with 8 bases in between. The DNA for the CDR3 is TGTGCCATCAGTGGGGAGGCGAATTCACCCCTCCACTTT. Translation gives CAISGEANSPLHF.

This clonotype was detected only once. The chain carries TRBV7-9 and TRBJ2-6, with D maybe TRBD1 (5 bases). V gave up 5 bases and J gave up 4 bases, with 9 bases separating them. The CDR3 totals 14 residues. The germline CDR1 and CDR2 sequences are SEHNR and FQNEAQ (reference sequence). The CDR3 spells CASSVTEGANVLTF. The CDR3, as DNA: TGTGCCAGCAGCGTGACAGAGGGGGCCAACGTCCTGACTTTC.

The rearrangement uses TRBV12-3 or TRBV12-4 and TRBJ1-3, with TRBD1 matching 7 bases. The CDR3 sequence is 14 residues long. J lost 6 bases, V lost 3 bases, and 5 bases had no gene match. The CDR3 spells CASSFGQESNTIYF. CDR3 bases: TGTGCCAGCAGTTTCGGACAGGAGTCAAACACCATATATTTT.

The chain recombines TRBV20-1 with TRBJ1-6; 7 bases match TRBD1. The CDR3 is made up of 16 amino acids. Germline CDR1 DFQATT, CDR2 SNEGSKA (reference sequence). V shed 1 base, J shed 7 bases, and the junction held 10 bases outside the gene matches. The CDR3 DNA reads TGCAGTGCTAGAGGGGGACAGCCCCGGGGGAATTCACCCCTCCACTTT. Encoded protein: CSARGGQPRGNSPLHF.

The J gene is TRBJ2-2, the V gene TRBV7-8; TRBD2 aligns across 12 bases. V was pared by 3 bases and J by 6 bases, with 11 bases of the junction left unmatched. The CDR3 loop spans 18 amino acids. In germline, CDR1 is SGHVS, CDR2 FQNEAQ. The CDR3 coding sequence is TGTGCCAGCAGCTTGGTTACTAGCGGGAGGTACCGCGCCGGGGAGCTGTTTTTT. This codes for CASSLVTSGRYRAGELFF. The full variable domain, in which reference TRBV7-8 and TRBJ2-2 provide the parts outside the CDR3, is GAGVSQSPRYKVAKRGQDVALRCDPISGHVSLFWYQQALGQGPEFLTYFQNEAQLDKSGLPSDRFFAERPEGSVSTLKIQRTQQEDSAVYLCASSLVTSGRYRAGELFFGEGSRLTVL.